Below are 21 T cell receptor beta chains sequenced from a single sample in a study of graft-versus-host responses after intestinal transplantation. Here immunoSEQ multiplex PCR was the method, and the copy in TCRdb shows in-frame clones only, minus some. The data hold tens of thousands of clones, with 94% observed a single time. Antigens for these TCRs are unknown. The sample consisted of unstimulated CD8+ T cells sorted from spleen or lymph node cells, taken before intestinal transplant. Every receptor here comes from a human donor who received an intestinal transplant.

The V and J genes are TRBV27 and TRBJ2-1; a possible D gene is TRBD2 (5 bases). The CDR3 has 14 residues. The germline V gene has CDR1 MNHEY and CDR2 SMNVEV (reference sequence). Deletions cut 7 bases from V and 12 bases from J, with 22 bases between. CDR3 DNA: TGTGCCAGCACCTCGGGATATGGTACCTCCGTGCAGTTCTTC. Its translation is CASTSGYGTSVQFF.

This clone has only one observation. V gene TRBV18 combines with J gene TRBJ2-1, with a weak D call TRBD1 (5 bases). From germline, CDR1 is KGHSH and CDR2 LQKENI. The ends were cut back, 2 bases at V and 7 bases at J, with 15 bases in the middle. This CDR3 is built from 15 residues. The CDR3 DNA reads TGTGCCAGCTCACCATTTATGGGGCCGGGTAATGAGCAGTTCTTC. It yields the protein CASSPFMGPGNEQFF.

The gene calls are TRBV5-4 and TRBJ2-7, with 8 bases lining up with TRBD1. The CDR3 has 15 residues. Germline V gene lookup returns CDR1 SGHNT and CDR2 YYREEE (reference sequence). The J segment lost 2 bases and the V segment lost 4 bases, leaving 8 bases of the junction unmatched. In nucleotides, the CDR3 is TGTGCCAGCAGCCAAGGACAGGGACGAACCTACGAGCAGTACTTC. Amino acid sequence: CASSQGQGRTYEQYF. Based on the CDR3 plus reference TRBV5-4 and TRBJ2-7, the full variable domain is ETGVTQSPTHLIKTRGQQVTLRCSSQSGHNTVSWYQQALGQGPQFIFQYYREEENGRGNFPPRFSGLQFPNYSSELNVNALELDDSALYLCASSQGQGRTYEQYFGPGTRLTVT.

The chain combines TRBV27 with TRBJ2-1; D is unresolved. Germline loops: CDR1 MNHEY, CDR2 SMNVEV (reference sequence). The CDR3 is 14 residues long. V was cut by 4 bases and J by 4 bases, with 11 bases left in between. CDR3 sequence: CASSYATTYNEQFF. CDR3 sequence (DNA): TGTGCCAGCAGTTACGCTACAACTTACAATGAGCAGTTCTTC.

The chain couples TRBV4-1 to TRBJ2-4, with 13 bases aligning to TRBD2. Unmatched junction bases numbered 11, after V lost 5 bases and J lost 7 bases. The CDR3 is 17 amino acids. Germline assignment: CDR1 MGHRA and CDR2 YSYEKL. The CDR3 sequence is CASSLRTSGSAVNIQYF. The CDR3 DNA reads as TGCGCCAGCAGCTTGCGGACTAGCGGGAGCGCGGTGAACATTCAGTACTTC.

The chain carries TRBV6-1 and TRBJ1-1, with a possible D match to TRBD1 (5 bases). CDR1 and CDR2 from the germline V gene are MNHNS and SASEGT. Trimming shortened V by 2 bases and J by 1 base, and 8 bases separated the two germline ends. CDR3 size: 14 residues. CDR3 sequence: CASSEWTSNTEAFF. As DNA, the CDR3 is TGTGCCAGCAGTGAATGGACATCGAACACTGAAGCTTTCTTT.

This chain connects TRBV6-5 to TRBJ2-1; tentative D call: TRBD1 (6 bases). V dropped 5 bases and J dropped 12 bases, with 11 bases sitting between them. The CDR3 loop spans 11 amino acids. CDR1 is MNHEY and CDR2 is SVGAGI in the germline V gene. DNA for the CDR3: TGTGCCAGCAGTCCAGGGGACGGGCAGTTCTTC. Translated, it gives CASSPGDGQFF.

This clone came up a few times. In DNA form, the CDR3 reads TGTGCCAGCAGCTTAGCAAAGCCGGGGGAGCAGTACTTC. Its protein product is CASSLAKPGEQYF. This chain links TRBV7-2 with TRBJ2-7; a weak D match, TRBD2 (5 bases). V lost 0 bases and J 7 bases, leaving 10 bases between the germline ends. The CDR3 covers 13 residues. CDR1 is SGHTA and CDR2 is FQGNSA in the germline V gene.

Written as DNA, the CDR3 is TGTGCCAGCGAAGGTTGGGACCACAATGAGCAGTTCTTC. Encoded protein: CASEGWDHNEQFF. This chain uses TRBV2 with TRBJ2-1; D is possibly TRBD1 or TRBD2 (5 bases each). This CDR3 is 13 amino acids long. Germline values: CDR1 SNHLY, CDR2 FYNNEI. Trimming took 8 bases from V and 5 from J, leaving 13 bases between them.

The chain links TRBV12-1 to TRBJ1-5; the table gives TRBD1 as D, unverified against the DNA. TRBV12-1 is a pseudogene locus. This CDR3 contains 21 residues. In DNA form, the CDR3 reads TGTGCCAGCAGCTTTGTACGGGGATCCGGGACAGGAATGTATAGCAATCAGCCCCAGCATTTT. It translates to CASSFVRGSGTGMYSNQPQHF.

The DNA for the CDR3 is TGTGCCAGCAGTTTATCTGAGAATTCACCCCTCCACTTT. Translation gives CASSLSENSPLHF. The chain combines TRBV27 with TRBJ1-6; D is undetermined. V was clipped by 0 bases and J by 7 bases, with 4 bases between them. The CDR3 is 13 residues long. Germline V gene sequence: CDR1 MNHEY, CDR2 SMNVEV (reference sequence).

The gene calls are TRBV4-2 and TRBJ1-1; tentative D call: TRBD1 (5 bases). V gave up 0 bases and J gave up 4 bases, with 9 bases separating them. This CDR3 comprises 14 residues. Looked up from germline, CDR1 is LGHNA and CDR2 is YNFKEQ. The CDR3 is CASSQERGGTEAFF. DNA of the CDR3: TGTGCCAGCAGCCAAGAACGCGGGGGCACTGAAGCTTTCTTT.

This clone was observed once. The rearrangement links TRBV7-9 to TRBJ2-3; 9 bases fit TRBD2. With 8 bases clipped from V and 6 bases from J, the junction kept 9 bases outside the gene matches. Germline CDR1 reads SEHNR; CDR2 reads FQNEAQ (reference sequence). The CDR3 length is 14 residues. The CDR3: CASYVAGVPDTQYF. The CDR3 DNA sequence: TGTGCCAGCTACGTAGCGGGAGTTCCCGATACGCAGTATTTT.

V and J are TRBV19 and TRBJ1-1; tentatively, D is TRBD1 (5 bases). Germline V gene sequence: CDR1 LNHDA, CDR2 SQIVND (reference sequence). V dropped 10 bases and J dropped 3 bases, with 21 bases sitting between them. CDR3 length: 15 amino acids. This CDR3 is CATHLGPEGDTEAFF. DNA of the CDR3: TGTGCCACTCACTTAGGGCCGGAAGGGGACACTGAAGCTTTCTTT.

This clone showed up just once. The CDR3 region is CASSLTGGETQYF. The DNA for the CDR3 is TGTGCCAGCAGCTTAACAGGGGGCGAGACCCAGTACTTC. This chain links TRBV7-3 with TRBJ2-5; 7 nucleotides agree with TRBD1. In germline, CDR1 is SGHTA, CDR2 FQGTGA. CDR3 length: 13 residues. Trimming removed 0 bases from V and 5 bases from J; junction bases left unmatched: 0.

J is TRBJ1-1 and V is TRBV27; D is uncertain. Trimming took off 5 bases at V and 4 bases at J, with 14 bases between the two ends. This CDR3 is 14 amino acids long. The germline V gene has CDR1 MNHEY and CDR2 SMNVEV (reference sequence). The CDR3 here is CASSPGGWGTEAFF. Here the CDR3 DNA reads TGTGCCAGCAGTCCCGGCGGTTGGGGCACTGAAGCTTTCTTT.

The chain has TRBV27 and TRBJ2-5, with 11 bases that match TRBD2. The junction had 8 bases not matched to a gene; V was cut back by 4 bases and J by 1 base. Germline CDR1 and CDR2: MNHEY and SMNVEV (reference sequence). This CDR3 is 17 amino acids long. The CDR3 DNA reads as TGTGCCAGCAGTTCGTCACTAGCGGGAGCCCCCCAAGAGACCCAGTACTTC. Protein sequence: CASSSSLAGAPQETQYF.

The rearrangement uses TRBV4-1 and TRBJ2-3, with 7 bases that match TRBD2. With V trimmed by 2 bases and J by 2 bases, 7 bases remained unmatched. The CDR3 runs to 16 residues. Germline assignment: CDR1 MGHRA and CDR2 YSYEKL. CDR3 protein: CASSQSSGGNTDTQYF. The CDR3 DNA is TGCGCCAGCAGCCAATCGTCGGGGGGTAACACAGATACGCAGTATTTT.

This chain uses TRBV10-2 with TRBJ2-7; 9 bases agree with TRBD1. Germline loops: CDR1 WSHSY, CDR2 SAAADI. The CDR3 contains 11 residues. V shed 8 bases, J shed 6 bases, and the junction held 2 bases outside the gene matches. In nucleotides, the CDR3 is TGCGCCAGCGGGGACAGGGCCGAGCAGTACTTC. Encoded protein: CASGDRAEQYF.

This rearrangement joins TRBV5-1 to TRBJ1-6, with 8 bases aligning to TRBD1. V lost 4 bases and J lost 10; bases outside the gene matches: 10. Per germline, CDR1 SGHRS and CDR2 YFSETQ. The CDR3 covers 15 residues. CDR3 amino acids: CASSIYRTGRSPLHF. The DNA of the CDR3 is TGCGCCAGCAGCATCTATCGGACAGGGAGGTCACCCCTCCACTTT.

The rearrangement links TRBV27 to TRBJ1-5, with D unclear. The CDR3 covers 21 residues. V was trimmed by 2 bases and J by 3 bases, leaving 29 bases between them. CDR1 MNHEY and CDR2 SMNVEV come from the germline V gene (reference sequence). CDR3 bases: TGTGCCAGCAGTTTAAAGCCCCCAGAGTCCCCCGCGATTTCATACAATCAGCCCCAGCATTTT. It specifies CASSLKPPESPAISYNQPQHF.